The 14 T cell receptor beta chains given below trace back to one sample, sequenced in a study of tumor-infiltrating lymphocytes in primary liver carcinoma. Without any cell sorting, about 18-31 mg of bulk tissue yielded co-extracted RNA and DNA. Making TCR beta cDNA involved around 510 ng total RNA and a constant-region primer. Researchers made the TCR beta libraries by running three nested multiplex PCR rounds with slightly modified ARM-PCR. Running roughly 10 cycles apiece, the first two PCR rounds relied on TRBV1-TRBV30 forward primers together with a C-beta reverse primer. TCRdb re-called the multiplex PCR reads with MiXCR, one entry per CDR3 protein. The repertoire holds 150,000 to 200,000 distinct CDR3 sequences, just under 85% seen once, with less than 20% in the top ten. The sequenced material came from tumor tissue from primary liver carcinoma. The receptors come from a man aged 40-55 years with primary liver carcinoma and hepatitis B virus infection.

This chain joins TRBV29-1 and TRBJ1-2, with D unclear. CDR3 size: 14 residues. Germline V lookup: CDR1 SQVTM, CDR2 ANQGSEA. Here the CDR3 DNA reads TGCATCTTTGAAGAGGGCCGCAGGTCATACGGCTACACCTTC. Its protein product is CIFEEGRRSYGYTF.

The chain is built from TRBV4-1 and TRBJ2-2; D gene uncertain. The V gene lost 2 bases and the J gene lost 8 bases, with 27 bases spanning the gap. The germline CDR1 and CDR2 sequences are MGHRA and YSYEKL. The CDR3 covers 19 residues. This CDR3 is CASSQLYIPNWVKTGELFF. The CDR3 DNA is TGCGCCAGCAGCCAACTCTATATTCCCAATTGGGTGAAAACAGGGGAGCTGTTTTTT.

The chain combines TRBV11-2 with TRBJ2-6, with D possibly TRBD2 on 5 matching bases. The CDR3 has 15 residues. Germline CDR1 SGHAT, CDR2 FQNNGV. V lost 10 bases to trimming and J lost 6 bases, with 19 bases between them. The CDR3 reads CAIQRPRSVANVLTF. CDR3 in DNA: TGTGCCATCCAGCGGCCGCGCTCCGTGGCCAACGTCCTGACTTTC.

On this clonotype itself: The conserved final phenylalanine or tryptophan is absent from the CDR3, which likely points to a read error. The limits of the CDR3 on the DNA are not certain, so only TCRdb's listed CDR3 is given. The V gene is TRBV11-3, the J gene TRBJ2-1; the table's D call, TRBD2, was not checked against the DNA. From its first to its last residue, the CDR3 has 16 amino acids. CDR1 and CDR2 from the germline V gene are SGHNT and YENEEA. The CDR3 loop is CASSTGTSWLYNEQFI.

The chain uses TRBV12-3 or TRBV12-4 and TRBJ1-6; no firm D call. This CDR3 spans 14 amino acids. The V end was cut by 7 bases, the J end by 18 bases, with 25 bases between. CDR3 region: CASNLLETDTPPHF. CDR3 coding DNA: TGTGCCAGCAACCTTTTAGAGACGGATACACCGCCCCACTTT.

This clonotype has a single count. Mismatch with germline at one junction end may stem from a read error. The chain combines TRBV29-1 with TRBJ2-7; the D gene is possibly TRBD1 (5 bases). CDR1 is SQVTM and CDR2 is ANQGSEA in the germline V gene. This CDR3 is built from 13 residues. CDR3 sequence (DNA): TGCAGCGTTGAACAGGACAAATCCTACGAGCACTACTTC. It translates to CSVEQDKSYEHYF.

The chain is built from TRBV6-1 and TRBJ2-3; 10 nucleotides line up with TRBD2. CDR1 is MNHNS, CDR2 SASEGT, per germline. V lost 5 bases, J lost 5 bases, and 13 bases stayed unmatched. The CDR3 covers 17 residues. The chain's CDR3 is CASSLELAGVPLDTQYF. CDR3 DNA sequence: TGTGCCAGCAGTCTTGAGCTAGCGGGAGTGCCCCTAGATACGCAGTATTTT.

A note on this clonotype: The germline gene is not matched at one end of the junction; a read error may be the cause. The gene calls are TRBV5-4 and TRBJ2-7, with D unclear. This CDR3 region has 14 residues. The germline CDR1 and CDR2 sequences are SGHNT and YYREEE (reference sequence). DNA of the CDR3: TGTGCCAGCAGCTCAAGGGATTTCCCCTACGAGCAGAACTTC. Protein: CASSSRDFPYEQNF.

Of note for this clonotype: One junction end disagrees with the germline gene, perhaps due to a read error. Here the CDR3 DNA reads TGCGCCAGCAGACAGGGGGCCTATCAGCCCCAGCATTTT. Residues: CASRQGAYQPQHF. The chain is built from TRBV12-3 or TRBV12-4 and TRBJ1-5; 10 bases line up with TRBD1. CDR3 length: 13 amino acids.

The J gene is TRBJ2-5, the V gene TRBV4-2; 10 nucleotides line up with TRBD1. This CDR3 is built from 16 residues. With 2 bases clipped from V and 2 bases from J, the junction kept 5 bases outside the gene matches. Per germline, CDR1 LGHNA and CDR2 YNFKEQ. CDR3 sequence (DNA): TGTGCCAGCAGCCAATACGGGACAGGGGAGCAAGAGACCCAGTACTTC. Its protein product is CASSQYGTGEQETQYF.

To note about this clonotype: Compared with germline, one end of the junction differs, possibly owing to a read error. The CDR3 DNA reads as TGCGCCAGAAGCTTAGAAGGTAGTCGGTCTGAACAGTTCTTC. Amino acid sequence: CARSLEGSRSEQFF. The chain has TRBV7-9 and TRBJ2-1; D not certain. Germline V gene sequence: CDR1 SEHNR, CDR2 FQNEAQ (reference sequence). CDR3 size: 14 residues. The complete variable domain, with remaining parts taken from reference TRBV7-9 and TRBJ2-1, reads DTGVSQNPRHKITKRGQNVTFRCDPISEHNRLYWYRQTLGQGPEFLTYFQNEAQLEKSRLLSDRFSAERPKGSFSTLEIQRTEQGDSAMYLCARSLEGSRSEQFFGPGTRLTVL.

Notes on this clonotype: Germline and junction disagree at one end, which may indicate a read error. The J gene is TRBJ2-1, the V gene TRBV10-3; 11 nucleotides align to TRBD2. This CDR3 region has 13 residues. Germline CDR1 and CDR2: ENHRY and SYGVKD. The CDR3 nucleotides are TGTGCCACCGCCGGGACTAGCGGAAATGAGCATGTCTTC. Its translation: CATAGTSGNEHVF.

On this clonotype itself: The missing conserved phenylalanine or tryptophan at the end of this CDR3 makes a read error likely. The rearrangement joins TRBV5-6 to TRBJ2-7; D is possibly TRBD1 or TRBD2 (5 bases each). V was clipped by 4 bases and J by 0 bases, with 26 bases between them. The germline CDR1 and CDR2 sequences are SGHDT and YYEEEE. The CDR3 has 19 residues. CDR3 DNA sequence: TGTGCCAGCAGCGCCACACGGGCCCGCGAGGGGCAGAACTCCTACGAGCAGTACTCC. Translation gives CASSATRAREGQNSYEQYS.

The count of this clonotype is one. A junction boundary mismatches the germline segment, possibly from a read error. The V and J genes are TRBV6-4 and TRBJ2-2; possibly TRBD2 for D (5 bases). Looked up from germline, CDR1 is MRHNA and CDR2 is SNTAGT. This CDR3 region has 15 residues. DNA for the CDR3: TGTGCCAGCAGTGATTTGAATGATAACACCGGGAAGCTGTTTTTT. Translated, it gives CASSDLNDNTGKLFF.